This TCR beta chain came from a study of blood T cell repertoires in COVID-19. Study at large: Samples of COVID-19 (acute and convalescent) were obtained from the United States, Italy and Spain. Nucleic acid was either cDNA or gDNA, and it came from T cells, B-cell-depleted T cells, or PBMCs.

Germline CDR1 reads SNHLY; CDR2 reads FYNNEI. The CDR3 is 15 amino acids. Trimming took off 4 bases at V and 4 bases at J, with 16 bases between the two ends. How the authors handled the data: Estimation of nucleated cell counts was performed using reference gene primer amplification. Sequencing was performed with immunoSEQ multiplex PCR; in TCRdb, only in-frame clones are kept and a portion is missing. That table supplies the V and J calls and clone size; D and trimming were determined from the DNA. The table lists around 140,000 clones, roughly 78% of them singletons. The sequence came from a human donor with acute or convalescent COVID-19. The donor label of this sample is uncertain. The V gene is TRBV2, the J gene TRBJ2-5; TRBD2 is a possible D gene (5 bases). Sequencing was carried out using peripheral blood. CDR3 in amino acids: CASSGGLRVGETQYF. CDR3 DNA: TGTGCCAGCAGTGGAGGACTGCGGGTTGGAGAGACCCAGTACTTC.